These 30 T cell receptor beta chains originate from one sample sequenced in a study of response to subunit inactivated influenza vaccine. TCRdb ran MiXCR on the RT-PCR reads and lists one entry per CDR3 protein. The sample carries roughly 710,000 distinct CDR3 sequences, around 13% recorded once. Sequenced here: PBMCs from blood, sampled 14 to 15 days before vaccination. The receptors stem from a man in his fifties or sixties who received an inactivated influenza vaccine.

There are a few counts of this clonotype. V usage is TRBV11-2 and J usage is TRBJ1-6; 9 bases are a match to TRBD1. CDR1 and CDR2 (germline): SGHAT, FQNNGV. J gave up 12 bases and V 3 bases, and 0 bases lay outside the gene matches. The CDR3 consists of 12 residues. The CDR3 is CASSLDRGPLHF. CDR3 bases: TGTGCCAGCAGCTTGGACAGGGGACCCCTCCACTTT.

This clonotype appeared a few times. The chain recombines TRBV10-3 with TRBJ2-1; the D gene is possibly TRBD1 (5 bases). The germline V and J ends were trimmed by 3 bases and 9 bases, with 12 bases remaining between them. Looked up from germline, CDR1 is ENHRY and CDR2 is SYGVKD. The CDR3 loop spans 13 amino acids. The CDR3 sequence is CAISDDSLGEQFF. In DNA, the CDR3 is TGTGCCATCAGTGACGACAGTTTAGGTGAGCAGTTCTTC.

This chain joins TRBV19 and TRBJ2-3, with D perhaps matching TRBD1 or TRBD2 (5 bases each). Germline V gene data show CDR1 as LNHDA and CDR2 as SQIVND (reference sequence). The CDR3 spans 14 residues. The ends were cut back, 5 bases at V and 6 bases at J, with 15 bases in the middle. The CDR3 coding sequence is TGTGCCAGTAGTTTGGGGACGGGTATGGATACGCAGTATTTT. This translates into CASSLGTGMDTQYF.

This chain joins TRBV7-9 and TRBJ2-7; tentatively, D is TRBD1 or TRBD2 (7 bases each). This CDR3 region has 16 residues. Deletions cut 5 bases from V and 6 bases from J, with 23 bases between. The V gene's germline CDR1 is SEHNR and CDR2 FQNEAQ (reference sequence). DNA for the CDR3: TGTGCCAGCAGCCCCGAAGGACAGGCCAGCGGGACCGAGCAGTACTTC. Encoded protein: CASSPEGQASGTEQYF. The full variable domain, its missing parts supplied by reference TRBV7-9 and TRBJ2-7, is DTGVSQNPRHKITKRGQNVTFRCDPISEHNRLYWYRQTLGQGPEFLTYFQNEAQLEKSRLLSDRFSAERPKGSFSTLEIQRTEQGDSAMYLCASSPEGQASGTEQYFGPGTRLTVT.

This clonotype was seen repeatedly, ten times or more. The chain recombines TRBV29-1 with TRBJ2-1; D uncertain. The CDR3 runs to 11 residues. CDR1 and CDR2 (germline): SQVTM, ANQGSEA. Trimming took 2 bases from V and 9 from J, leaving 8 bases between them. CDR3 amino acids: CSVERGGEQFF. CDR3 DNA sequence: TGCAGCGTTGAAAGAGGTGGTGAGCAGTTCTTC.

Ten or more counts support this clonotype. This CDR3 is CASSPNRASSYNEQFF. CDR3 nucleotide sequence: TGTGCCAGCAGCCCGAACAGGGCATCCTCCTACAATGAGCAGTTCTTC. This chain links TRBV7-3 with TRBJ2-1; D possibly corresponds to TRBD1 (6 bases). V was shortened by 5 bases and J by 0 bases, with 14 bases between the two germline ends. The germline CDR1 and CDR2 sequences are SGHTA and FQGTGA. The CDR3 is 16 amino acids.

This clonotype has more than one count but fewer than ten. V gene TRBV7-2 combines with J gene TRBJ2-7, with D unresolved. This CDR3 region has 13 residues. V was pared by 5 bases and J by 7 bases, with 15 bases between. Germline V CDR1 and CDR2: SGHTA, FQGNSA. The CDR3 DNA reads TGTGCCAGCAGCCCCACAAGGGCGCAGGAGCAGTACTTC. It codes for CASSPTRAQEQYF. Full variable domain (outside the CDR3, taken from reference TRBV7-2 and TRBJ2-7): GAGVSQSPSNKVTEKGKDVELRCDPISGHTALYWYRQSLGQGLEFLIYFQGNSAPDKSGLPSDRFSAERTGGSVSTLTIQRTQQEDSAVYLCASSPTRAQEQYFGPGTRLTVT.

This clonotype came up a few times. V and J are TRBV7-2 and TRBJ2-1, with a possible D match to TRBD2 (7 bases). The germline V gene encodes CDR1 SGHTA and CDR2 FQGNSA. Trimming took 3 bases from V and 1 from J, leaving 10 bases between them. This CDR3 has 15 amino acids. The CDR3 loop reads CASSFGGQSYNEQFF. The CDR3 DNA follows: TGTGCCAGCAGCTTCGGGGGGCAGTCCTACAATGAGCAGTTCTTC.

There are a few counts of this clonotype. The chain links TRBV4-2 to TRBJ2-7, with TRBD2 matching over 9 bases. The V gene end was trimmed by 4 bases and the J gene end by 4 bases; junction bases not matched to a gene: 11. The CDR3 length is 16 residues. The germline V gene has CDR1 LGHNA and CDR2 YNFKEQ. The CDR3 loop is CASSPESAGGGYEQYF. The CDR3 DNA is TGTGCCAGCAGCCCCGAGTCAGCGGGAGGTGGTTACGAGCAGTACTTC.

This clonotype was seen many times. This rearrangement joins TRBV12-3 or TRBV12-4 to TRBJ1-6; D call uncertain. The CDR3 is 17 residues long. The V gene lost 5 bases and the J gene lost 0 bases, with 14 bases spanning the gap. CDR3 bases: TGTGCCAGCAGTCATCAAGGGCCGAGCTCCTATAATTCACCCCTCCACTTT. This gives the protein CASSHQGPSSYNSPLHF.

The genes are TRBV28 and TRBJ1-2, with unresolved D. The CDR3 consists of 14 residues. Germline V lookup: CDR1 MDHEN, CDR2 SYDVKM. V was trimmed by 2 bases and J by 0 bases, leaving 7 bases between them. The CDR3 coding sequence is TGTGCCAGCAGTTTACTTACAGCTAACTATGGCTACACCTTC. This sequence encodes CASSLLTANYGYTF.

This clonotype was found a few times. The chain joins TRBV6-2 or TRBV6-3 to TRBJ1-2; no clear D. V lost 2 bases, J lost 8 bases, and 18 bases lay in between. The V gene's germline CDR1 is MNHEY and CDR2 SVGEGT. The CDR3 has 15 residues. The CDR3 coding sequence is TGTGCCAGCAGTTACGAGGTGGGAACAAGTATCGGCTACACCTTC. This translates into CASSYEVGTSIGYTF.

This rearrangement joins TRBV6-1 to TRBJ1-1, with D uncertain. The CDR3 has 13 amino acids. Trimming removed 3 bases at V and 2 bases at J, with 7 bases between. Germline assignment: CDR1 MNHNS and CDR2 SASEGT. The CDR3 DNA reads as TGTGCCAGCAGTGACAGAGTTAACACTGAAGCTTTCTTT. Its protein is CASSDRVNTEAFF.

This clonotype has only a few counts. The rearrangement links TRBV12-3 or TRBV12-4 to TRBJ1-1, with 7 bases that match TRBD1. This CDR3 spans 16 amino acids. After removal of 3 bases from V and 2 bases from J, the junction contained 9 bases not matched to a gene. The CDR3 is CASSFGDSGFNTEAFF. The CDR3 DNA follows: TGTGCCAGCAGTTTTGGGGACAGCGGATTCAACACTGAAGCTTTCTTT.

V usage is TRBV7-2 and J usage is TRBJ1-1; D is uncertain. Germline lookup yields CDR1 SGHTA and CDR2 FQGNSA. The CDR3 sequence is 14 residues long. Trimming shortened V by 5 bases and J by 0 bases, and 10 bases separated the two germline ends. The DNA of the CDR3 is TGTGCCAGCAGCCCAAGATACATGAACACTGAAGCTTTCTTT. It codes for CASSPRYMNTEAFF.

This clonotype was seen only a few times. The chain combines TRBV7-2 with TRBJ1-3; maybe TRBD1 (5 bases). CDR1 SGHTA and CDR2 FQGNSA come from the germline V gene. Trimming stripped 6 bases from V and 9 bases from J, with 18 bases between. The CDR3 spans 14 residues. This CDR3 is CASRPRTPGGTIYF. As DNA, the CDR3 is TGTGCCAGCAGACCTCGGACACCCGGGGGCACCATATATTTT.

The chain couples TRBV28 to TRBJ2-7; D is perhaps TRBD1 or TRBD2 (5 bases each). The ends were cut back, 9 bases at V and 6 bases at J, with 21 bases in the middle. The CDR3 has 14 residues. Per the germline V gene, CDR1 is MDHEN and CDR2 is SYDVKM. The CDR3 region is CASFSFYGAGEQYF. The CDR3 DNA reads TGTGCCAGTTTCTCCTTTTATGGGGCGGGCGAGCAGTACTTC.

The chain has TRBV29-1 and TRBJ2-2, with D perhaps TRBD1 (6 bases). CDR1 is SQVTM, CDR2 ANQGSEA, per germline. This CDR3 comprises 16 residues. Trimming removed 0 bases at V and 2 bases at J, with 13 bases between. In nucleotides, the CDR3 is TGCAGCGTTGAAGATCGTAAGACAGGCAACACCGGGGAGCTGTTTTTT. It is translated as CSVEDRKTGNTGELFF.

This clonotype was seen ten or more times. The chain combines TRBV6-2 or TRBV6-3 with TRBJ2-1; 7 nucleotides line up with TRBD2. CDR3 size: 17 residues. CDR1 and CDR2 from the germline V gene are MNHEY and SVGEGT. V shed 7 bases and J 1 base; nucleotides not matched to a gene: 13. CDR3 protein: CASNIGLELLSYNEQFF. CDR3 DNA sequence: TGTGCCAGCAACATTGGACTAGAACTTTTATCCTACAATGAGCAGTTCTTC.

V is TRBV6-2 or TRBV6-3 and J is TRBJ1-2, with D tentatively TRBD1 (5 bases). The germline V gene has CDR1 MNHEY and CDR2 SVGEGT. V was pared by 5 bases and J by 4 bases, with 11 bases between. This CDR3 is 13 amino acids long. The CDR3 loop reads CASSPTEIYGYTF. CDR3 nucleotide sequence: TGTGCCAGCAGTCCGACAGAGATCTATGGCTACACCTTC.

This clonotype has only a few counts. The chain uses TRBV11-1 and TRBJ2-1, with 8 nucleotides matching TRBD1. Germline-derived CDR1 and CDR2 are SGHAT and FQDESV (reference sequence). The CDR3 runs 18 residues. Losses at the gene ends were 2 bases for V and 9 bases for J; bases not matched to a gene: 18. This CDR3 reads CASSLHSIRPGGLREQFF. The DNA for the CDR3 is TGTGCCAGCAGCTTACACTCGATTCGTCCAGGGGGCCTTCGTGAGCAGTTCTTC.

This clonotype was counted a single time. The rearrangement uses TRBV7-2 and TRBJ2-2; TRBD2 aligns across 8 bases. Germline lookup yields CDR1 SGHTA and CDR2 FQGNSA. The CDR3 loop spans 16 amino acids. J was trimmed by 6 bases and V by 1 base; bases with no gene match: 7. DNA of the CDR3: TGTGCCAGCAGCTTAGTCGGGACTAGAAGCGCCGGGGAGCTGTTTTTT. It specifies CASSLVGTRSAGELFF.

The chain carries TRBV24-1 and TRBJ2-3; D may be TRBD1 (6 bases). The germline gives CDR1 KGHDR, CDR2 SFDVKD. This CDR3 region has 16 residues. V was shortened by 4 bases and J by 2 bases, with 15 bases between the two germline ends. CDR3 sequence (DNA): TGTGCCACCAGTGAGAGGGACCGGGACATCACAGATACGCAGTATTTT. Translated, it gives CATSERDRDITDTQYF.

This clonotype was seen at least ten times. The chain couples TRBV5-1 to TRBJ2-1; the D gene is possibly TRBD1 (5 bases). The CDR3 totals 15 residues. From germline, CDR1 is SGHRS and CDR2 YFSETQ. V dropped 0 bases and J dropped 2 bases, with 9 bases sitting between them. This CDR3 reads CASSLAAGPYNEQFF. The DNA for the CDR3 is TGCGCCAGCAGCTTGGCGGCAGGGCCCTACAATGAGCAGTTCTTC.

The rearrangement uses TRBV14 and TRBJ1-6; D not certain. Per the germline V gene, CDR1 is SGHDN and CDR2 is FVKESK. The CDR3 totals 14 residues. Trimming took off 4 bases at V and 7 bases at J, with 11 bases between the two ends. The CDR3 spells CASSPVMGNSPLHF. The CDR3 DNA reads TGTGCCAGCAGCCCGGTGATGGGGAATTCACCCCTCCACTTT.

Only a few counts were recorded for this clonotype. The chain recombines TRBV7-2 with TRBJ2-5; 8 bases line up with TRBD2. The CDR3 length is 15 residues. The V gene's germline CDR1 is SGHTA and CDR2 FQGNSA. After removal of 1 base from V and 5 bases from J, the junction contained 6 bases not matched to a gene. CDR3: CASSLVSGRRETQYF. CDR3 nucleotides: TGTGCCAGCAGCTTAGTAAGCGGGAGAAGGGAGACCCAGTACTTC. Together with reference TRBV7-2 and TRBJ2-5, the CDR3 gives the full variable domain: GAGVSQSPSNKVTEKGKDVELRCDPISGHTALYWYRQSLGQGLEFLIYFQGNSAPDKSGLPSDRFSAERTGGSVSTLTIQRTQQEDSAVYLCASSLVSGRRETQYFGPGTRLLVL.

V and J are TRBV6-5 and TRBJ2-2; weak D call: TRBD2 (5 bases). Trimming left V 0 bases short and J 6 bases short, with 8 bases between. Per germline, CDR1 MNHEY and CDR2 SVGAGI. The CDR3 consists of 14 residues. The CDR3 reads CASSYSTRAGELFF. The CDR3 DNA reads as TGTGCCAGCAGTTACTCGACGCGGGCCGGGGAGCTGTTTTTT.

This clonotype was observed many times. J is TRBJ1-1 and V is TRBV4-1; 7 bases agree with TRBD1. Trimming cost V 0 bases and J 10 bases; bases outside gene matches: 5. The CDR3 has 13 amino acids. Germline lookup yields CDR1 MGHRA and CDR2 YSYEKL. The DNA of the CDR3 is TGCGCCAGCAGCCAAGATTATAGGGGGCTAGCTTTCTTT. It encodes CASSQDYRGLAFF.

This rearrangement joins TRBV3-1 to TRBJ2-1; the D gene is possibly TRBD1 (5 bases). CDR3 length: 15 amino acids. V dropped 1 base and J dropped 6 bases, with 13 bases sitting between them. Germline loops: CDR1 LGHDT, CDR2 YNNKEL (reference sequence). The CDR3 sequence is CASSQGGAGLNEQFF. In nucleotides, the CDR3 is TGTGCCAGCAGCCAAGGGGGCGCTGGGCTCAATGAGCAGTTCTTC.

This clonotype was counted once. The rearrangement joins TRBV20-1 to TRBJ1-3; weak D call: TRBD1 (5 bases). Germline V gene sequence: CDR1 DFQATT, CDR2 SNEGSKA (reference sequence). This CDR3 spans 13 amino acids. V lost 6 bases to trimming and J lost 2 bases, with 11 bases between them. The CDR3 nucleotides are TGCAGTGCCGCCCAGGGACCTGGAAACACCATATATTTT. Its translation: CSAAQGPGNTIYF.